One sample yielded the 12 T cell receptor beta chains listed below, sequenced in a study of Ad26.COV2.S vaccination and SARS-CoV-2 variants. TCRdb keeps only in-frame clones here, not all; method: immunoSEQ multiplex PCR. This table has 410,000 or so clones, around 90% appearing once. The sample's treatment: roughly 20 received Ad26.COV2.S at low or high dose, single or two shots; a few received placebo; per-sample allocation not given. On day 63 after the first injection, vaccine and placebo recipients gave samples. The input for sequencing was peripheral blood, taken in a trial of Ad26.COV2.S vaccine versus placebo. All receptors derive from a person aged 18-60 years who received the Ad26.COV2.S COVID-19 vaccine or a placebo.

V gene TRBV12-3 or TRBV12-4 combines with J gene TRBJ1-2; a weak D match, TRBD1 (6 bases). The CDR3 length is 13 residues. Trimming removed 5 bases from V and 7 bases from J, with 14 bases in between. The CDR3 nucleotides read TGTGCCAGCAGTCTCCCAACAGGGTTTGGCTACACCTTC. Its translation is CASSLPTGFGYTF.

The gene calls are TRBV28 and TRBJ1-1; D is ambiguous. Trimming pared 1 base from V and 8 bases from J, leaving 8 bases between. Germline loops: CDR1 MDHEN, CDR2 SYDVKM. The CDR3 consists of 12 residues. CDR3 sequence: CASSLLAKEAFF. The DNA of the CDR3 is TGTGCCAGCAGTTTATTGGCCAAGGAAGCTTTCTTT.

This chain links TRBV4-1 with TRBJ2-2, with 7 nucleotides matching TRBD2. Germline CDR1 reads MGHRA; CDR2 reads YSYEKL. This CDR3 spans 17 amino acids. Trimming took 1 base from V and 0 from J; bases not matched to a gene: 5. The CDR3, as DNA: TGCGCCAGCAGCCAAGCGTCTAGCGGAGCGAACACCGGGGAGCTGTTTTTT. The encoded protein is CASSQASSGANTGELFF.

J is TRBJ1-2 and V is TRBV7-6; TRBD1 agrees at 7 bases. Germline V gene sequence: CDR1 SGHVS, CDR2 FNYEAQ. CDR3 length: 14 amino acids. V lost 3 bases and J lost 2; bases outside the gene matches: 3. CDR3 loop: CASSFGQANYGYTF. CDR3 in DNA: TGTGCCAGCAGCTTTGGACAGGCGAACTATGGCTACACCTTC.

This sequence joins TRBV19 and TRBJ1-1; D unclear. Germline lookup yields CDR1 LNHDA and CDR2 SQIVND (reference sequence). With 1 base removed from V and 3 bases from J, the gap between germline ends came to 9 bases. The CDR3 length is 14 residues. The CDR3 is CASSIGFSDTEAFF. The CDR3 region has the DNA TGTGCCAGTAGTATAGGGTTCTCGGACACTGAAGCTTTCTTT.

The CDR3 loop reads CATQTSGDDTQYF. Here the CDR3 DNA reads TGTGCCACGCAGACTAGCGGGGACGATACGCAGTATTTT. The gene calls are TRBV10-3 and TRBJ2-3; 11 bases align to TRBD2. The CDR3 contains 13 residues. Germline trimming cut 10 bases from V and 6 bases from J; bases unmatched to any gene: 6. Germline V lookup: CDR1 ENHRY, CDR2 SYGVKD.

V and J are TRBV7-2 and TRBJ1-2; D call uncertain. Germline V gene data show CDR1 as SGHTA and CDR2 as FQGNSA. The CDR3 sequence is 12 residues long. V was cut by 4 bases and J by 6 bases, with 9 bases left in between. CDR3 DNA: TGTGCCAGCAGCTGGACTCCCCATGGCTACACCTTC. Protein product: CASSWTPHGYTF. The complete variable domain, with remaining parts taken from reference TRBV7-2 and TRBJ1-2, reads GAGVSQSPSNKVTEKGKDVELRCDPISGHTALYWYRQSLGQGLEFLIYFQGNSAPDKSGLPSDRFSAERTGGSVSTLTIQRTQQEDSAVYLCASSWTPHGYTFGSGTRLTVV.

This sequence joins TRBV7-2 and TRBJ1-2; 8 positions agree with TRBD1. V gave up 3 bases and J gave up 0 bases; unmatched junction bases: 3. The V gene's germline CDR1 is SGHTA and CDR2 FQGNSA. The CDR3 is 15 residues long. The CDR3 region is CASSFGQGANYGYTF. The CDR3 region has the DNA TGTGCCAGCAGCTTTGGACAGGGCGCTAACTATGGCTACACCTTC.

The chain employs TRBV4-1 and TRBJ2-1; TRBD2 agrees at 10 bases. V was pared by 2 bases and J by 5 bases, with 9 bases of the junction left unmatched. CDR3 length: 17 residues. Germline V CDR1 and CDR2: MGHRA, YSYEKL. CDR3 amino acids: CASSQWHGLAGDNEQFF. The CDR3, as DNA: TGCGCCAGCAGCCAATGGCATGGTCTAGCGGGAGACAATGAGCAGTTCTTC.

This sequence joins TRBV7-9 and TRBJ1-2; D uncertain. The CDR3 is made up of 15 amino acids. Trimming pared 3 bases from V and 4 bases from J, leaving 15 bases between. CDR1 SEHNR and CDR2 FQNEAQ come from the germline V gene (reference sequence). The CDR3 region has the DNA TGTGCCAGCAGCTTGAGTTCCGGTATAATCTATGGCTACACCTTC. Its protein product is CASSLSSGIIYGYTF.

This chain uses TRBV6-2 or TRBV6-3 with TRBJ2-2, with D possibly matching TRBD2 (5 bases). Germline assignment: CDR1 MNHEY and CDR2 SVGEGT. CDR3 length equals 16 residues. V was cut by 1 base and J by 5 bases, with 14 bases left in between. The DNA for the CDR3 is TGTGCCAGCAGTTACTTCAGCGGTGGATGGACCGGGGAGCTGTTTTTT. It specifies CASSYFSGGWTGELFF.

The CDR3 protein is CASSFRLAGDGTDTQYF. The CDR3 DNA is TGTGCCAGCAGCTTCCGACTAGCGGGAGATGGGACAGATACGCAGTATTTT. The chain couples TRBV5-4 to TRBJ2-3; 12 bases line up with TRBD2. Looked up from germline, CDR1 is SGHNT and CDR2 is YYREEE (reference sequence). The trim removed 2 bases at V and 3 bases at J, leaving 7 bases unmatched. CDR3 length equals 17 residues.